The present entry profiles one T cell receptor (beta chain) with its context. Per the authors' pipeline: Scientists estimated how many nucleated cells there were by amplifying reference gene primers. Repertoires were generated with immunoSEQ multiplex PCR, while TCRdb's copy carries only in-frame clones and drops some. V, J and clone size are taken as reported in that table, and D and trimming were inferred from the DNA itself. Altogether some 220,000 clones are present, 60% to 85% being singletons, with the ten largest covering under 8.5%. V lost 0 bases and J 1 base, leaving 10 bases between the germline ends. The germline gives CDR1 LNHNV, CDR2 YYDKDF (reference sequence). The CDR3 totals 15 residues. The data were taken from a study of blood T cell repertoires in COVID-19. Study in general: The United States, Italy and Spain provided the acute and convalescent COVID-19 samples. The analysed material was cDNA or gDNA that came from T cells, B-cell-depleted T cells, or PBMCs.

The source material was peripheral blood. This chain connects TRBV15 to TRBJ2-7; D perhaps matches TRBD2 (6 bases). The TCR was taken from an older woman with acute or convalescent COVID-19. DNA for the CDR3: TGTGCCACCAGCAGAGAGTCGGGACTTTCCTACGAGCAGTACTTC. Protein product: CATSRESGLSYEQYF.